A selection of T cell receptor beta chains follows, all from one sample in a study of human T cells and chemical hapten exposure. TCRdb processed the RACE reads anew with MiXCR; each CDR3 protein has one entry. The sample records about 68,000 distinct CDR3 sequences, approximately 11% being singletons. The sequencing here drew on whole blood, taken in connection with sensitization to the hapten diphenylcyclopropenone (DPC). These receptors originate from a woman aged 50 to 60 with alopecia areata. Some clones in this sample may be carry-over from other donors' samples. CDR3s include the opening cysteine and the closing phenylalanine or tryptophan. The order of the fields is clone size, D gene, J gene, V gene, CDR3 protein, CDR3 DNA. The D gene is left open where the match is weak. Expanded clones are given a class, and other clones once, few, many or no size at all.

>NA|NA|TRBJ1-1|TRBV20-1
CSASGPAFF
TGCAGTGCTAGTGGGCCAGCTTTCTTT
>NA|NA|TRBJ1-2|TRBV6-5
CASSSVEGNYGYTF
TGTGCCAGCAGTTCCGTTGAGGGGAACTATGGCTACACCTTC
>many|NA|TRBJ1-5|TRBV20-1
CSAIGGTPGGNQPQHF
TGCAGTGCTATAGGAGGGACCCCGGGCGGCAATCAGCCCCAGCATTTT
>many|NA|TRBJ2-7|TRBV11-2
CASSPIRRQGTYEQYF
TGTGCCAGCAGCCCGATCCGCCGTCAGGGAACCTACGAGCAGTACTTC
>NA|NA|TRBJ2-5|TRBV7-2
CASSLDRGVQETQYF
TGTGCCAGCAGCTTAGATCGAGGAGTTCAAGAGACCCAGTACTTC
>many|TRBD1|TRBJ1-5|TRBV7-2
CASSLGAGGGNQPQHF
TGTGCCAGCAGCTTAGGGGCAGGGGGAGGCAATCAGCCCCAGCATTTT
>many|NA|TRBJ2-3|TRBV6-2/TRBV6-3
CASTYLGGRTDTQYF
TGTGCCAGCACTTACTTGGGGGGCCGCACAGATACGCAGTATTTT
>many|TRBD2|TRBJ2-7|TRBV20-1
CSAPEPGGTYEQYF
TGCAGTGCGCCCGAGCCGGGGGGGACCTACGAGCAGTACTTC
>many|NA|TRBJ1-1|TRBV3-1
CASSPSVGVGTEAFF
TGTGCCAGCAGCCCCTCGGTCGGGGTAGGCACTGAAGCTTTCTTT
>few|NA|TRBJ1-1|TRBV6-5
CASSGPTPNTEAFF
TGTGCCAGCAGTGGACCGACACCAAACACTGAAGCTTTCTTT
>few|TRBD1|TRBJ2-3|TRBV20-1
CSAITGGRYTDTQYF
TGCAGTGCTATCACAGGGGGGAGGTATACAGATACGCAGTATTTT
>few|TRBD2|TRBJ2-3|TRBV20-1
CSAGVAGGRTDTQYF
TGCAGTGCTGGAGTAGCGGGAGGCCGCACAGATACGCAGTATTTT
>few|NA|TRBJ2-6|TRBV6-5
CASSYSLVSGANVLTF
TGTGCCAGCAGTTACTCGTTGGTTTCTGGGGCCAACGTCCTGACTTTC
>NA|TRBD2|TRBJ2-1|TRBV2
CASSQTSGRHDEQFF
TGTGCCAGCAGCCAGACTAGCGGGAGACACGATGAGCAGTTCTTC
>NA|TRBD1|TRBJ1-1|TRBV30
CAWSDRTGGLAFF
TGTGCCTGGAGTGATCGGACAGGGGGACTAGCTTTCTTT
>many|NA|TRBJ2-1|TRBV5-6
CASSLKGAYNEQFF
TGTGCCAGCAGCTTGAAGGGGGCCTACAATGAGCAGTTCTTC
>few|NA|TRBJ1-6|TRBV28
CASSPRQDSPLHF
TGTGCCAGCAGTCCCCGCCAAGATTCACCCCTCCACTTT
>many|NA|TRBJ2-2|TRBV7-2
CASSLRPVRGWTGELFF
TGTGCCAGCAGCTTACGCCCTGTGAGGGGATGGACCGGGGAGCTGTTTTTT
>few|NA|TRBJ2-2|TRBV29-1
CSVEVRKNTGELFF
TGCAGCGTTGAAGTGCGGAAGAACACCGGGGAGCTGTTTTTT
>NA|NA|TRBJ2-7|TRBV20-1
CSAGQSSYEQYF
TGCAGTGCTGGACAGAGCTCCTACGAGCAGTACTTC
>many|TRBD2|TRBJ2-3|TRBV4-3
CASSQEYRGGPKDTQYF
TGCGCCAGCAGCCAAGAATATCGGGGGGGCCCGAAAGATACGCAGTATTTT
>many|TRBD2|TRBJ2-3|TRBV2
CASSPTSSGSLIQYF
TGTGCCAGCAGCCCGACGTCTAGCGGAAGTTTGATCCAGTATTTT
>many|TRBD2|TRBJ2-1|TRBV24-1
CATSDRGRSGRADEQFF
TGTGCCACCAGTGATAGAGGGCGTAGCGGGAGGGCCGATGAGCAGTTCTTC
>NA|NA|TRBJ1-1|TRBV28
CASSLGTEAFF
TGTGCCAGCAGTTTGGGAACTGAAGCTTTCTTT
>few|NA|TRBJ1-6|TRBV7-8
CASSPRANSPLHF
TGTGCCAGCAGCCCTAGGGCCAATTCACCCCTCCACTTT
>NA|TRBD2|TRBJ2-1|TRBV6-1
CASLLAGSYNEQFF
TGTGCCAGCTTATTAGCGGGCTCCTACAATGAGCAGTTCTTC
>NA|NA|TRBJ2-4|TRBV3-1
CASSQGMRDIQYF
TGTGCCAGCAGCCAGGGGATGAGGGACATTCAGTACTTC
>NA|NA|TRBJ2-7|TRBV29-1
CSVEDSGRGSAYEQYF
TGCAGCGTTGAAGATAGCGGCAGGGGGAGCGCCTACGAGCAGTACTTC
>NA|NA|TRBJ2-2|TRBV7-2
CASSLSITGELFF
TGTGCCAGCAGCTTAAGTATAACCGGGGAGCTGTTTTTT
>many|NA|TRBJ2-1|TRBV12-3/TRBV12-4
CASSLNRWNEQFF
TGTGCCAGCAGTTTAAACAGATGGAATGAGCAGTTCTTC
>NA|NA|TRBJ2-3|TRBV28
CASSFGADTQYF
TGTGCCAGCAGTTTTGGGGCAGATACGCAGTATTTT
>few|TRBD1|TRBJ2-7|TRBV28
CASPVGDRWYF
TGTGCCAGCCCTGTGGGGGACAGGTGGTACTTC
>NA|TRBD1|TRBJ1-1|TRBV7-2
CASSLQGDEAFF
TGTGCCAGCAGCTTACAGGGGGACGAAGCTTTCTTT
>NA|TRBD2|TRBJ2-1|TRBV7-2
CASSLARLAGDNEQFF
TGTGCCAGCAGCTTAGCGAGACTAGCGGGGGACAATGAGCAGTTCTTC
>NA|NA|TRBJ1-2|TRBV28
CASSSDRSYTF
TGTGCCAGCAGTTCAGACAGAAGCTACACCTTC
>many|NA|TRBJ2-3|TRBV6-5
CASSRDRNPTNTQYF
TGTGCCAGCAGCCGCGACAGGAACCCCACAAATACGCAGTATTTT
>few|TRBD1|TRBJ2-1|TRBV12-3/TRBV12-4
CASSPPRGSSYNEQFF
TGTGCCAGCAGTCCCCCCAGGGGGAGCTCCTACAATGAGCAGTTCTTC
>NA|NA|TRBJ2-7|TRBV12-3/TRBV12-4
CASSFLSSYEQYF
TGTGCCAGCAGTTTCCTTTCGAGCTACGAGCAGTACTTC